Presented here are 29 T cell receptor beta chains from one specimen sequenced in a study of OX40 agonist ivuxolimab in advanced cancers. The assay was immunoSEQ multiplex PCR, and TCRdb's table has in-frame clones only and misses some. This table has roughly 44,000 clones, around 80% appearing once. The sample was CD4+ or CD8+ T cells sorted from blood, taken in a trial of the OX40 agonist ivuxolimab. The receptors come from an adult with an advanced solid tumor such as melanoma, head and neck, liver or kidney cancer.

The chain has TRBV6-5 and TRBJ2-7, with D perhaps TRBD1 (5 bases). From germline, CDR1 is MNHEY and CDR2 SVGAGI. The CDR3 has 13 residues. V lost 0 bases, J lost 3 bases, and 6 bases lay in between. CDR3 sequence reads: CASSYSDSYEQYF. For the CDR3, the DNA is TGTGCCAGCAGTTACTCAGACAGCTACGAGCAGTACTTC.

This sequence joins TRBV5-1 and TRBJ2-7; 11 positions agree with TRBD1. J was trimmed by 6 bases and V by 0 bases; bases with no gene match: 5. This CDR3 is built from 15 residues. The germline gives CDR1 SGHRS, CDR2 YFSETQ. The CDR3 here is CASSLVRTGGGEQYF. DNA for the CDR3: TGCGCCAGCAGCTTGGTTAGGACAGGGGGCGGCGAGCAGTACTTC.

The J gene is TRBJ2-7, the V gene TRBV27; the match to TRBD2 covers 7 bases. There are 15 residues in the CDR3. Looked up from germline, CDR1 is MNHEY and CDR2 is SMNVEV (reference sequence). V lost 3 bases and J lost 3; bases outside the gene matches: 8. CDR3 nucleotide sequence: TGTGCCAGCAGTTTTTTTGCGGGAGCAGGCTACGAGCAGTACTTC. This codes for CASSFFAGAGYEQYF.

The chain is built from TRBV5-4 and TRBJ2-7, with 7 bases identical to TRBD2. With V trimmed by 4 bases and J by 2 bases, 6 bases remained unmatched. Germline assignment: CDR1 SGHNT and CDR2 YYREEE (reference sequence). The CDR3 extends over 14 amino acids. In DNA, the CDR3 is TGTGCCAGCAGCGCCGGGACTATCACCTACGAGCAGTACTTC. Translation: CASSAGTITYEQYF. Together with reference TRBV5-4 and TRBJ2-7, the CDR3 gives the full variable domain: ETGVTQSPTHLIKTRGQQVTLRCSSQSGHNTVSWYQQALGQGPQFIFQYYREEENGRGNFPPRFSGLQFPNYSSELNVNALELDDSALYLCASSAGTITYEQYFGPGTRLTVT.

The CDR3 is CASRGTSEAFF. As DNA, the CDR3 is TGTGCCAGCAGGGGGACTTCTGAAGCTTTCTTT. The rearrangement links TRBV6-5 to TRBJ1-1; tentatively, D is TRBD1 (5 bases). Trimming stripped 6 bases from V and 6 bases from J, with 8 bases between. The CDR3 length is 11 residues. CDR1 and CDR2 from the germline V gene are MNHEY and SVGAGI.

The chain uses TRBV6-5 and TRBJ2-7, with 8 bases aligning to TRBD2. CDR3 length: 14 amino acids. V dropped 7 bases and J dropped 5; count of bases not matched to a gene: 10. Looked up from germline, CDR1 is MNHEY and CDR2 is SVGAGI. The CDR3 DNA follows: TGTGCCAGCACCCCGGGACTAGGATCCCACGAGCAGTACTTC. This translates into CASTPGLGSHEQYF.

The chain links TRBV27 to TRBJ1-5; D is undetermined. Trimming pared 6 bases from V and 4 bases from J, leaving 10 bases between. Germline V gene data show CDR1 as MNHEY and CDR2 as SMNVEV (reference sequence). The CDR3 is made up of 13 amino acids. The CDR3 loop reads CASSPRSNQPQHF. The CDR3 nucleotides read TGTGCCAGCAGCCCCCGGTCGAATCAGCCCCAGCATTTT.

The chain couples TRBV30 to TRBJ1-1; D gene unclear. V was shortened by 5 bases and J by 0 bases, with 13 bases between the two germline ends. In germline, CDR1 is GTSNPN, CDR2 SVGIG (reference sequence). CDR3 length: 14 amino acids. The chain's CDR3 is CAWGALTMNTEAFF. CDR3 DNA sequence: TGTGCCTGGGGTGCTCTCACAATGAACACTGAAGCTTTCTTT.

This chain connects TRBV6-6 to TRBJ2-7, with D possibly being TRBD2 (5 bases). V was shortened by 6 bases and J by 5 bases, with 8 bases between the two germline ends. The V gene's germline CDR1 is MNHNY and CDR2 SVGAGI (reference sequence). This CDR3 is 11 amino acids long. DNA of the CDR3: TGTGCCAGCAGCCTTAGCGACGAGCAGTACTTC. As protein: CASSLSDEQYF.

This chain uses TRBV5-6 with TRBJ2-7, with 8 nucleotides matching TRBD1. The V and J ends lost 2 bases and 1 base, in that order; junction bases with no gene match: 5. The CDR3 runs to 15 residues. Germline lookup yields CDR1 SGHDT and CDR2 YYEEEE. CDR3 nucleotide sequence: TGTGCCAGCAGCTTCTTAACAGGGGGGTCCTACGAGCAGTACTTC. Its translation is CASSFLTGGSYEQYF.

V and J are TRBV7-2 and TRBJ1-2, with 8 bases matching TRBD1. The CDR3 is made up of 14 amino acids. Trimming took 5 bases from V and 6 from J; bases not matched to a gene: 8. Germline assignment: CDR1 SGHTA and CDR2 FQGNSA. In DNA, the CDR3 is TGTGCCAGCAGCCCACGGACAGGGAGGGATGGCTACACCTTC. Translating it yields CASSPRTGRDGYTF.

The chain uses TRBV5-1 and TRBJ1-1; D might be TRBD1 (5 bases). The CDR3 is 15 residues long. CDR1 and CDR2 from the germline V gene are SGHRS and YFSETQ. Trimming stripped 2 bases from V and 1 base from J, with 12 bases between. CDR3 amino acids: CASSFGGRGNTEAFF. CDR3 in DNA: TGCGCCAGCAGCTTTGGGGGACGGGGGAACACTGAAGCTTTCTTT.

This chain joins TRBV7-9 and TRBJ1-3; 9 nucleotides agree with TRBD1. In germline, CDR1 is SEHNR, CDR2 FQNEAQ (reference sequence). The length of the CDR3 is 15 residues. V lost 5 bases to trimming and J lost 4 bases; unmatched junction nucleotides: 6. The CDR3 DNA reads as TGTGCCAGCAGCGAACAGGGGGCCGCCGGAAACACCATATATTTT. Translated: CASSEQGAAGNTIYF.

The rearrangement links TRBV30 to TRBJ2-7; D uncertain. The CDR3 is 8 residues long. Per germline, CDR1 GTSNPN and CDR2 SVGIG (reference sequence). V was pared by 0 bases and J by 10 bases, with 1 base between. CDR3 bases: TGTGCCTGGAGTGTACAGTACTTC. Translation: CAWSVQYF. Based on the CDR3 plus reference TRBV30 and TRBJ2-7, the full variable domain is SQTIHQWPATLVQPVGSPLSLECTVEGTSNPNLYWYRQAAGRGLQLLFYSVGIGQISSEVPQNLSASRPQDRQFILSSKKLLLSDSGFYLCAWSVQYFGPGTRLTVT.

The V call is TRBV2, the J call TRBJ2-1; D might be TRBD1 (6 bases). Deletions cut 9 bases from V and 8 bases from J, with 20 bases between. Germline V lookup: CDR1 SNHLY, CDR2 FYNNEI. The CDR3 loop spans 14 amino acids. The CDR3 bases are TGTGCCAGTGAACGGCAGGGGACGATGGATGAGCAGTTCTTC. Protein: CASERQGTMDEQFF.

The gene calls are TRBV5-4 and TRBJ1-6, with D maybe TRBD1 (5 bases). The CDR3 loop spans 15 amino acids. Trimming removed 4 bases at V and 10 bases at J, with 18 bases between. The germline CDR1 and CDR2 sequences are SGHNT and YYREEE (reference sequence). The CDR3 region has the DNA TGTGCCAGCAGCAGAGGGACGGGAGAGTACTCACCCCTCCACTTT. It yields the protein CASSRGTGEYSPLHF.

The rearrangement uses TRBV5-8 and TRBJ1-2; D is possibly TRBD1 (5 bases). Deletions cut 0 bases from V and 4 bases from J, with 10 bases between. There are 14 residues in the CDR3. CDR1 is SGHTS, CDR2 YDEGEE, per germline. The CDR3 is CASSLGLDIYGYTF. The CDR3, as DNA: TGTGCCAGCAGCTTGGGTTTGGACATCTATGGCTACACCTTC.

The chain combines TRBV5-1 with TRBJ2-7, with D uncertain. The ends were cut back, 0 bases at V and 3 bases at J, with 13 bases in the middle. There are 15 residues in the CDR3. Germline CDR1 and CDR2: SGHRS and YFSETQ. CDR3 bases: TGCGCCAGCAGCTTGGATCTCGCCGAGTTCTACGAGCAGTACTTC. Translation: CASSLDLAEFYEQYF.

This clone was counted between two and nine times. The sample holds other DNA sequences that translate to the same CDR3. The J gene is TRBJ1-4, the V gene TRBV5-1, with a possible D match to TRBD1 (5 bases). Trimming left V 0 bases short and J 3 bases short, with 6 bases between. Germline assignment: CDR1 SGHRS and CDR2 YFSETQ. This CDR3 spans 14 amino acids. The DNA for the CDR3 is TGCGCCAGCAGCTTGGCAGGGCCTAATGAAAAACTGTTTTTT. Its translation is CASSLAGPNEKLFF.

The V gene is TRBV9, the J gene TRBJ2-1, with no clear D. The CDR3 length is 17 residues. V was clipped by 1 base and J by 8 bases, with 22 bases between them. Germline lookup yields CDR1 SGDLS and CDR2 YYNGEE. The CDR3 region has the DNA TGTGCCAGCAGCGTACGCGGTCCCCGTGCTCGCGGTGATGAGCAGTTCTTC. This sequence encodes CASSVRGPRARGDEQFF. Variable domain in full (rest from reference TRBV9 and TRBJ2-1): DSGVTQTPKHLITATGQRVTLRCSPRSGDLSVYWYQQSLDQGLQFLIQYYNGEERAKGNILERFSAQQFPDLHSELNLSSLELGDSALYFCASSVRGPRARGDEQFFGPGTRLTVL.

The V and J genes are TRBV2 and TRBJ1-5, with 8 nucleotides matching TRBD1. Germline V CDR1 and CDR2: SNHLY, FYNNEI. This CDR3 has 13 amino acids. The ends lost 3 bases at V and 7 bases at J; junction bases unmatched: 2. CDR3: CASSDRGQQPQHF. In DNA, the CDR3 is TGTGCCAGCAGTGACAGGGGGCAACAGCCCCAGCATTTT.

The chain links TRBV6-1 to TRBJ2-3; no clear D gene. The CDR3 length is 15 residues. CDR1 is MNHNS, CDR2 SASEGT, per germline. Between the trimmed V and J ends, which lost 3 bases and 0 bases, there was a span of 10 bases. The CDR3 bases are TGTGCCAGCAGTGATCTAATCTTTAGCACAGATACGCAGTATTTT. This sequence encodes CASSDLIFSTDTQYF.

The rearrangement links TRBV5-4 to TRBJ1-4; TRBD1 matches at 7 bases. With 4 bases clipped from V and 8 bases from J, the junction kept 11 bases outside the gene matches. CDR1 SGHNT and CDR2 YYREEE come from the germline V gene (reference sequence). The CDR3 is 15 amino acids. This chain's CDR3 is CASSPGAGGEEKLFF. Here the CDR3 DNA reads TGTGCCAGCAGCCCTGGGGCAGGGGGAGAGGAAAAACTGTTTTTT.

The V call is TRBV5-1, the J call TRBJ1-1; TRBD1 matches at 10 bases. The CDR3 loop spans 13 amino acids. From germline, CDR1 is SGHRS and CDR2 YFSETQ. The V segment lost 3 bases and the J segment 6 bases; nucleotides outside the gene matches: 2. CDR3 sequence (DNA): TGCGCCAGCAGCTGGGGGACAGGGGCTGAAGCTTTCTTT. Its translation is CASSWGTGAEAFF.

This sequence joins TRBV30 and TRBJ1-2; tentatively, D is TRBD1 (6 bases). CDR1 and CDR2 (germline): GTSNPN, SVGIG (reference sequence). The CDR3 contains 14 residues. V lost 5 bases and J lost 5, with 18 bases in between. CDR3 nucleotide sequence: TGTGCCTGGGCACGGCAGGGGCTTTCATATGGCTACACCTTC. This sequence encodes CAWARQGLSYGYTF. The full variable domain, with the rest looked up from reference TRBV30 and TRBJ1-2, is SQTIHQWPATLVQPVGSPLSLECTVEGTSNPNLYWYRQAAGRGLQLLFYSVGIGQISSEVPQNLSASRPQDRQFILSSKKLLLSDSGFYLCAWARQGLSYGYTFGSGTRLTVV.

The rearrangement links TRBV21-1 to TRBJ2-7; the D segment call TRBD2 is taken from the table without a DNA check. TRBV21-1 is annotated as a pseudogene. This CDR3 spans 21 amino acids. CDR3 sequence: CASSKEGRGVTSGIRSYEQYF. For the CDR3, the DNA is TGTGCCAGCAGCAAAGAAGGGAGGGGGGTCACTAGCGGGATAAGATCCTACGAGCAGTACTTC.

On this clone itself: Additional DNA sequences in this sample encode the identical CDR3. This sequence joins TRBV5-6 and TRBJ2-3; D is undetermined. The CDR3 sequence is 11 residues long. V lost 0 bases to trimming and J lost 4 bases, with 0 bases between them. The germline CDR1 and CDR2 sequences are SGHDT and YYEEEE. The CDR3 DNA is TGTGCCAGCAGCTTGGCAGATACGCAGTATTTT. This gives the protein CASSLADTQYF.

The V call is TRBV4-3, the J call TRBJ2-1, with D perhaps TRBD2 (5 bases). CDR3 length equals 13 residues. Germline CDR1 and CDR2: LGHNA and YSLEER. The germline V and J ends were trimmed by 0 bases and 14 bases, with 14 bases remaining between them. The CDR3 DNA is TGCGCCAGCAGCCAAGATCCGAGGGCGTCAGAGTTCTTC. Translation: CASSQDPRASEFF.

The chain joins TRBV29-1 to TRBJ1-1; D is ambiguous. The CDR3 extends over 14 amino acids. V was trimmed by 4 bases and J by 0 bases, leaving 12 bases between them. CDR1 and CDR2 (germline): SQVTM, ANQGSEA. In DNA form, the CDR3 reads TGCAGCGTTGCACCCCCTCGGATGAACACTGAAGCTTTCTTT. Translation: CSVAPPRMNTEAFF.